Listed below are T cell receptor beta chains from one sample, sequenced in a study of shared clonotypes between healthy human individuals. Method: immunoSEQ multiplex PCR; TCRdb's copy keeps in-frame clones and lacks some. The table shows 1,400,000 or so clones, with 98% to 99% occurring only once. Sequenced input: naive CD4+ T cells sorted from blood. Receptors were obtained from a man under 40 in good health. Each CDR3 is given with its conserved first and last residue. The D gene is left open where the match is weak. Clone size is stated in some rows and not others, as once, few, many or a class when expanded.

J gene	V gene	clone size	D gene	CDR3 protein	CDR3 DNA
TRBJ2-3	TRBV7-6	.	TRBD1	CASIIGTGGNTDTQYF	TGTGCCAGCATCATCGGGACAGGAGGAAACACAGATACGCAGTATTTT
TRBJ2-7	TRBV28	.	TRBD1	CASSTRQGAYEQYF	TGTGCCAGCAGTACCCGACAGGGGGCCTACGAGCAGTACTTC
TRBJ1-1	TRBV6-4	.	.	CASSAGGGTTEAFF	TGTGCCAGCAGTGCCGGGGGGGGCACGACTGAAGCTTTCTTT
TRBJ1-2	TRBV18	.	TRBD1	CASSSRTGIDYGYTF	TGTGCCAGCTCATCGAGGACAGGAATCGACTATGGCTACACCTTC
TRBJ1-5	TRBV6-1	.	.	CASSIDGSNQPQHF	TGTGCCAGCAGCATTGACGGAAGCAATCAGCCCCAGCATTTT
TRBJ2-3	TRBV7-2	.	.	CASSSTWETDTQYF	TGTGCCAGCAGCTCAACTTGGGAGACAGATACGCAGTATTTT
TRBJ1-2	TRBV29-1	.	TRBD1	CSVEEKDRLSGYTF	TGCAGCGTTGAAGAGAAGGACAGGTTGTCTGGCTACACCTTC
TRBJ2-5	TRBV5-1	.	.	CASSLLGRPGETQYF	TGCGCCAGCAGCTTGCTGGGCAGGCCTGGGGAGACCCAGTACTTC
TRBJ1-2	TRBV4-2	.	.	CASSLGLGSVYGYTF	TGTGCCAGCAGCTTGGGCTTGGGGTCGGTCTATGGCTACACCTTC
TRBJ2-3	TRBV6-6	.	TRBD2	CASSYPSGRGVTQYF	TGTGCCAGCAGTTACCCTAGCGGGAGGGGTGTTACGCAGTATTTT
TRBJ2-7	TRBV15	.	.	CATSDERLRGAYEQYF	TGTGCCACCAGCGACGAGAGGTTAAGAGGCGCCTACGAGCAGTACTTC
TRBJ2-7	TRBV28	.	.	CASSFGEREQYF	TGTGCCAGCAGTTTTGGGGAGCGCGAGCAGTACTTC
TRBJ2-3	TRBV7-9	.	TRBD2	CASFSSGITDTQYF	TGTGCCAGCTTCAGTAGCGGGATAACAGATACGCAGTATTTT
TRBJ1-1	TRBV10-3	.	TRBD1	CAISNTGGGGEAFF	TGTGCCATCAGTAACACAGGGGGCGGCGGTGAAGCTTTCTTT
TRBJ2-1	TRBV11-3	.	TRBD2	CASRSTGTSGREVSYNEQFF	TGTGCCAGCAGATCAACCGGGACTAGCGGGAGGGAGGTCTCCTACAATGAGCAGTTCTTC
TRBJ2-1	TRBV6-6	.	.	CASSYSGGGEFF	TGTGCCAGCAGTTACTCGGGCGGGGGCGAGTTCTTC
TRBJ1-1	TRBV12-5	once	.	CASGLLGALGTEAFF	TGTGCTAGTGGTTTGTTAGGGGCCTTGGGCACTGAAGCTTTCTTT
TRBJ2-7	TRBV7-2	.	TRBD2	CASRVRGGYEQYF	TGTGCCAGCCGTGTACGCGGGGGTTACGAGCAGTACTTC
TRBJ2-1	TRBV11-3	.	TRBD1	CASSNGQDNNEQFF	TGTGCCAGCAGCAATGGACAGGACAACAATGAGCAGTTCTTC
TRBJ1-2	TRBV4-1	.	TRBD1	CASSQDTDRVSPWGYTF	TGCGCCAGCAGCCAAGATACCGACAGGGTGAGCCCCTGGGGCTACACCTTC
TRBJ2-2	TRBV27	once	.	CASRPLPRQYTGELFF	TGTGCCAGCAGACCCCTACCGAGACAGTACACCGGGGAGCTGTTTTTT
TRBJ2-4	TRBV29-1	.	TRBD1	CSVVDRVDIQYF	TGCAGCGTTGTGGACAGGGTTGACATTCAGTACTTC
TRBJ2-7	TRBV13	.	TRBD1	CASRYRRGTGGHEQYF	TGTGCCAGCAGATACCGTCGGGGGACAGGGGGCCACGAGCAGTACTTC
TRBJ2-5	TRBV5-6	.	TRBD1	CASSLRATGEGETQYF	TGTGCCAGCAGCTTGAGGGCGACAGGGGAAGGGGAGACCCAGTACTTC
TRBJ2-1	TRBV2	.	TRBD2	CASSVASGSGEQFF	TGTGCCAGCAGTGTGGCTAGCGGGAGTGGCGAGCAGTTCTTC
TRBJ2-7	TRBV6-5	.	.	CASSRHRDPGYEQYF	TGTGCCAGCAGCAGACACCGGGACCCTGGCTACGAGCAGTACTTC
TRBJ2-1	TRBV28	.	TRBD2	CASSSWAGGKNEQFF	TGTGCCAGCAGTTCCTGGGCGGGAGGTAAGAATGAGCAGTTCTTC
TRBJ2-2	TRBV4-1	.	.	CASSLQYPPGVAGELFF	TGCGCCAGCAGCCTCCAATATCCCCCGGGAGTCGCCGGGGAGCTGTTTTTT
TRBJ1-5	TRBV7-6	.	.	CASSLAGSSQPQHF	TGTGCCAGCAGCTTAGCAGGGTCTAGTCAGCCCCAGCATTTT
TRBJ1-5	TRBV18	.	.	CASSPGGTIVQPQHF	TGTGCCAGCTCACCAGGAGGGACTATAGTTCAGCCCCAGCATTTT
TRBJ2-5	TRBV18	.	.	CASSPIRSSYQETQYF	TGTGCCAGCTCACCCATCCGGTCCTCGTACCAAGAGACCCAGTACTTC
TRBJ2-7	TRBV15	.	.	CATSSGRGEQYF	TGTGCCACCAGCAGTGGCAGGGGCGAGCAGTACTTC
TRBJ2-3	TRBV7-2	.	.	CASSLVRGTDTQYF	TGTGCCAGCAGCTTAGTGCGGGGTACAGATACGCAGTATTTT